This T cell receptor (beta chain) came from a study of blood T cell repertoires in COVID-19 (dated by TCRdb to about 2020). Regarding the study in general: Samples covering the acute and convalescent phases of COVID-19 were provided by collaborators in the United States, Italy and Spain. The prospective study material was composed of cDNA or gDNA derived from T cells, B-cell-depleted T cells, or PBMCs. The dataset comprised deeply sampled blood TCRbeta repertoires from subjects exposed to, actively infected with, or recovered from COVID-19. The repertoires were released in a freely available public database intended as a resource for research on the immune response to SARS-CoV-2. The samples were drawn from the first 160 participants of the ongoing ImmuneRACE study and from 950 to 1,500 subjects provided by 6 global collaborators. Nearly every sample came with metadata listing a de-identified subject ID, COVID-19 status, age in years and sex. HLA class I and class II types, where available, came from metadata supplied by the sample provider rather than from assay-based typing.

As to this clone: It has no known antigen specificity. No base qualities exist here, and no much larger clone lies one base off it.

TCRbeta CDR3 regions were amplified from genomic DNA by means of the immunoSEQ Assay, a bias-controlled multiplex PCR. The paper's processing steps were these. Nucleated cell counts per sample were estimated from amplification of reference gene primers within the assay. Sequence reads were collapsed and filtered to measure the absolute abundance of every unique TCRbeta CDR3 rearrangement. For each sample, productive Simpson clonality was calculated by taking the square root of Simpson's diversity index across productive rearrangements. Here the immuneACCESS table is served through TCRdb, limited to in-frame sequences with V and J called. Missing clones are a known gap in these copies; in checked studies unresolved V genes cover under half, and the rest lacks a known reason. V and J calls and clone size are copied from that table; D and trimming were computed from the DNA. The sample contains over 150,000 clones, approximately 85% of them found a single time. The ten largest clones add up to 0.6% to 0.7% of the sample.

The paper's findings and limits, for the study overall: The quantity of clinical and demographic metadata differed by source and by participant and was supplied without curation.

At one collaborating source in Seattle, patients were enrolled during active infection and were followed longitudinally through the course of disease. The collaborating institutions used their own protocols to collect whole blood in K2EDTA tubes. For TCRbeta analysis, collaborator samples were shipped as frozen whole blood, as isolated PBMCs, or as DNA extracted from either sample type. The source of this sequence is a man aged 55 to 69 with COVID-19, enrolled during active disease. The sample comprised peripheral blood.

The nucleotide sequence is TGCGCCAGCAGCCAAAGAGTAGGAGGAGCCTATGGCTACACCTTC. Translated, it gives CASSQRVGGAYGYTF. Recombination linked TRBV4-3 to TRBJ1-2; no confident D gene assignment can be made. The CDR3 starts with the cysteine, ends with the phenylalanine, and has 15 residues. The CDR3 DNA has 45 bases and is translated from base 1. Between the V and J ends, shortened by 2 bases and 4 bases respectively, the junction contains 14 bases. The germline V gene gives CDR1 as LGHNA and CDR2 as YSLEER.